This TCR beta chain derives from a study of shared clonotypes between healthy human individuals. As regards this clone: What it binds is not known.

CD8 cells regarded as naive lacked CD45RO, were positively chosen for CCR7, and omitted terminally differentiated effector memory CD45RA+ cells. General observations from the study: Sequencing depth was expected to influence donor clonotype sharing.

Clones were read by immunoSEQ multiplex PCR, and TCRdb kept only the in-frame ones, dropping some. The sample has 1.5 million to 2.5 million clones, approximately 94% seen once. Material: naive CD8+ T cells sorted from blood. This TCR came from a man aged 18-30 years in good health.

This CDR3 is CAISPGETQYF. DNA for the CDR3: TGTGCGATCTCCCCGGGGGAGACCCAGTACTTC. This chain links TRBV2 with TRBJ2-5; tentatively, D is TRBD2 (5 bases). This CDR3 has 11 amino acids. Germline V gene sequence: CDR1 SNHLY, CDR2 FYNNEI.